A selection of T cell receptor beta chains follows, all from one sample in a study of T cell responses to AZD1222 COVID-19 vaccine. Data came from immunoSEQ multiplex PCR; TCRdb stores just in-frame clones and leaves some out. The sample lists some 120,000 clones; over 75% were seen once. The specimen was peripheral blood, collected on day 0 of AZD1222 vaccination. The receptor set was obtained from an adult in good health. Both conserved end residues are part of each CDR3. Each record gives: clone size, D gene, J gene, V gene, CDR3 DNA, CDR3 protein. The D gene is left open where the match is weak. Only some rows state a clone size, as once, few, many or a class for expanded clones.

>.|.|TRBJ2-7|TRBV27
TGTGCCAGCAGTTCAGCCGGGACTCGTGGCTACGAGCAGTACTTC
CASSSAGTRGYEQYF
>once|.|TRBJ1-5|TRBV2
TGTGCCAGCAGGCCCCAGCAACATCAGCCCCAGCATTTT
CASRPQQHQPQHF
>few|TRBD2|TRBJ2-7|TRBV7-2
TGTGCCAGCAGTCGGATAGGGAGGGAATACGAGCAGTACTTC
CASSRIGREYEQYF
>.|.|TRBJ1-1|TRBV11-2
TGTGCCAGCAGCTTAGGCCCGCGAGGGGGGACGAACACTGAAGCTTTCTTT
CASSLGPRGGTNTEAFF
>.|.|TRBJ2-6|TRBV18
TGTGCCAGCTCACTGGCAACAGGGACGACTGGGGCCAACGTCCTGACTTTC
CASSLATGTTGANVLTF
>.|.|TRBJ2-6|TRBV9
TGTGCCAGCAGCGACCAGGGATCTGGGGCCAACGTCCTGACTTTC
CASSDQGSGANVLTF
>.|.|TRBJ1-4|TRBV5-6
TGTGCCAGCAGCTTAAGACAGAACCTCCCGGAAAAACTGTTTTTT
CASSLRQNLPEKLFF
>.|TRBD1|TRBJ2-7|TRBV7-9
TGTGCCAGCAGCGGATGGGACAGGGGGAAAGAGCAGTACTTC
CASSGWDRGKEQYF
>once|.|TRBJ1-1|TRBV10-1
TGCGCCAGCAGTGAGGACAGTTTGAACACTGAAGCTTTCTTT
CASSEDSLNTEAFF
>.|.|TRBJ2-1|TRBV24-1
TGTGCCACCAGTGATACCCGGAGCGGAGCCTACAATGAGCAGTTCTTC
CATSDTRSGAYNEQFF
>.|TRBD1|TRBJ2-3|TRBV9
TGTGCCAGCAGCGTAGGACAGGGGGCAGATACGCAGTATTTT
CASSVGQGADTQYF
>.|TRBD1|TRBJ2-7|TRBV7-8
TGTGCCAGCAGCTTAGCACAGGGGGCGCAGTACGAGCAGTACTTC
CASSLAQGAQYEQYF
>.|TRBD2|TRBJ2-1|TRBV30
TGTGCCTATTCGGGACTAGCGGGGGTGGGCTTTCAGTTCTTC
CAYSGLAGVGFQFF
>.|.|TRBJ1-5|TRBV6-1
TGTGCCAGCAGTGGCCAAACAGGGATTGTCAGCAATCAGCCCCAGCATTTT
CASSGQTGIVSNQPQHF
>.|TRBD2|TRBJ2-3|TRBV5-1
TGCGCCAGCAGCTTGGCCCACCGGACTAGCGGAGATACGCAGTATTTT
CASSLAHRTSGDTQYF
>.|.|TRBJ2-1|TRBV4-3
TGCGCCAGCAGCCCGGGCACAGATTACAATGAGCAGTTCTTC
CASSPGTDYNEQFF
>.|.|TRBJ1-1|TRBV3-1/TRBV3-2
TGTGCCAGCAGCCGACAGAGAAACACTGAAGCTTTCTTT
CASSRQRNTEAFF